This TCR beta chain derives from a study of blood T cell repertoires in COVID-19. About the research overall: Material from acute and convalescent COVID-19 was sourced from the United States, Italy and Spain.

The V gene lost 2 bases and the J gene lost 4 bases, with 13 bases spanning the gap. The CDR3 totals 15 residues. CDR1 KGHSH and CDR2 LQKENI come from the germline V gene. Authors' analysis steps: Researchers report that nucleated cell counts were estimated from reference gene primer amplification. Profiling relied on immunoSEQ multiplex PCR, and the TCRdb table lists in-frame clones only, not all of them. That table gives V, J and clone size, and the DNA gave D and trimming. The sample consists of 200,000 to 250,000 clones, approximately 82% of them appearing once. The specimen was peripheral blood. V usage is TRBV18 and J usage is TRBJ2-3; perhaps TRBD2 as D (6 bases). The sequence was collected from a human donor in a cohort sampled during active COVID-19. The CDR3 loop reads CASSPSRRDPDTQYF. The CDR3 DNA is TGTGCCAGCTCACCAAGTCGGCGGGACCCAGATACGCAGTATTTT.